The source of this T cell receptor (beta chain) is a study of CD8 T cells in ankylosing spondylitis. By quantitative 5'-RACE with molecular barcodes, the TCR beta libraries were made. TCRdb redid the calling of the 5' RACE reads with MiXCR, one entry per CDR3 protein. The table records a few hundred thousand distinct CDR3 sequences, roughly 25% of them present only once. Many counts were recorded for this clonotype. The CDR3 runs to 15 residues. Trimming left V 4 bases short and J 1 base short, with 13 bases between. Germline lookup yields CDR1 SGHRS and CDR2 YFSETQ. The sequenced material came from blood, either unsorted or a sorted T cell fraction (not recorded which). The rearrangement uses TRBV5-1 and TRBJ2-3; D is perhaps TRBD2 (6 bases). This TCR came from a male donor with ankylosing spondylitis or in good health (not recorded which). The CDR3 coding sequence is TGCGCCAGCAGCGTCGGGACTGGTCGCACAGATACGCAGTATTTT. This codes for CASSVGTGRTDTQYF.